The subject of this entry is one T cell receptor beta chain. The antigen remains undetermined. Profiled with immunoSEQ multiplex PCR; TCRdb holds only in-frame clones, not every one. The sample has 15,000 to 25,000 clones; roughly 80% are singletons. J lost 3 bases, V lost 4 bases, and 17 bases had no gene match. The germline CDR1 and CDR2 sequences are SGHRS and YFSETQ. The CDR3 is 18 amino acids. The source of the sample is a study of PD-1 blockade in mismatch repair-deficient tumors. PCR or immunohistochemistry showed mismatch repair deficiency in every enrolled patient. Overall study findings and caveats: After pembrolizumab, tumor-resident clones rose rapidly, then generally contracted before radiologic responses.

This rearrangement joins TRBV5-1 to TRBJ1-1, with 8 bases that match TRBD1. The source material was PBMCs, sampled 52 weeks after starting pembrolizumab. The receptor was derived from an adult with mismatch repair-deficient cancer. CDR3 coding DNA: TGCGCCAGCAGCCCTTTTAGCGTACTCGGACAGGGAGACACTGAAGCTTTCTTT. It encodes CASSPFSVLGQGDTEAFF.